These 27 T cell receptor beta chains came from one sample sequenced in a study of T cell changes during pregnancy in multiple sclerosis. Sequencing used immunoSEQ multiplex PCR; TCRdb keeps in-frame clones, though not all of them. Here the sample spans more than 95,000 clones, about 91% being singletons. Sequences were derived from peripheral blood, sampled after pregnancy. The receptors here all came from a female donor with multiple sclerosis, enrolled in a pregnancy study.

The chain links TRBV5-1 to TRBJ2-3; 7 bases line up with TRBD2. CDR1 is SGHRS, CDR2 YFSETQ, per germline. The ends lost 0 bases at V and 9 bases at J; junction bases unmatched: 4. This CDR3 has 13 residues. The CDR3 DNA follows: TGCGCCAGCAGCTTGGCCATCGGGGGGACGCAGTATTTT. It specifies CASSLAIGGTQYF.

The rearrangement uses TRBV5-5 and TRBJ2-2; TRBD2 matches 9 bases. Looked up from germline, CDR1 is SGHKS and CDR2 is YYEKEE (reference sequence). The CDR3 has 16 residues. Trimming removed 0 bases from V and 4 bases from J; junction bases left unmatched: 4. This CDR3 reads CASSLGPAGGTGELFF. The DNA of the CDR3 is TGTGCCAGCAGCTTGGGGCCAGCGGGAGGCACCGGGGAGCTGTTTTTT.

The chain carries TRBV18 and TRBJ2-7; D call uncertain. CDR3 length: 14 amino acids. V was pared by 3 bases and J by 1 base, with 10 bases between. Germline CDR1 and CDR2: KGHSH and LQKENI. The CDR3 spells CASSPVEQSYEQYF. The CDR3 DNA reads TGTGCCAGCTCACCTGTCGAGCAATCCTACGAGCAGTACTTC.

The rearrangement uses TRBV15 and TRBJ1-5; TRBD1 matches 9 bases. Germline V gives CDR1 LNHNV, CDR2 YYDKDF (reference sequence). CDR3 size: 16 residues. V shed 0 bases, J shed 6 bases, and the junction held 6 bases outside the gene matches. The CDR3 protein is CATSRDAGQGGQPQHF. CDR3 bases: TGTGCCACCAGCAGAGATGCGGGACAGGGTGGTCAGCCCCAGCATTTT.

The rearrangement joins TRBV29-1 to TRBJ2-4; D gene unclear. This CDR3 is built from 14 residues. V lost 3 bases and J 0 bases, leaving 9 bases between the germline ends. The germline V gene has CDR1 SQVTM and CDR2 ANQGSEA. In nucleotides, the CDR3 is TGCAGCGTTGAGTCCCCCAAAGCCAAAAACATTCAGTACTTC. Amino acid sequence: CSVESPKAKNIQYF.

The table lists this clone with a count of one. The chain uses TRBV29-1 and TRBJ1-1; D may be TRBD1 (6 bases). V was shortened by 7 bases and J by 5 bases, with 14 bases between the two germline ends. CDR1 SQVTM and CDR2 ANQGSEA come from the germline V gene. The CDR3 is made up of 12 amino acids. CDR3 DNA sequence: TGCAGCGCCGGGGGGCTGGGGACTGAAGCTTTCTTT. Translation gives CSAGGLGTEAFF.

This chain uses TRBV27 with TRBJ2-1; 8 nucleotides agree with TRBD2. The CDR3 extends over 14 amino acids. Germline CDR1 and CDR2: MNHEY and SMNVEV (reference sequence). J lost 0 bases, V lost 10 bases, and 5 bases had no gene match. The CDR3 loop is CATQRGSSYNEQFF. The CDR3 DNA reads TGTGCCACCCAGCGGGGGAGCTCCTACAATGAGCAGTTCTTC.

The chain carries TRBV6-1 and TRBJ2-2; TRBD1 aligns across 7 bases. Germline assignment: CDR1 MNHNS and CDR2 SASEGT. The CDR3 runs to 16 residues. V dropped 2 bases and J dropped 0; count of bases not matched to a gene: 3. The CDR3 DNA sequence: TGTGCCAGCAGTGAATTGAGGGGGCCGAACACCGGGGAGCTGTTTTTT. It encodes CASSELRGPNTGELFF.

The chain is built from TRBV28 and TRBJ2-7; no definite D call. Germline-derived CDR1 and CDR2 are MDHEN and SYDVKM. V was pared by 5 bases and J by 4 bases, with 6 bases between. The CDR3 totals 11 residues. CDR3 loop: CASSINYEQYF. As DNA, the CDR3 is TGTGCCAGCAGTATTAATTACGAGCAGTACTTC.

CDR3 coding DNA: TGTGCCAGCAGCCCAACGGGGGGGTATAATTCACCCCTCCACTTT. It specifies CASSPTGGYNSPLHF. The chain has TRBV9 and TRBJ1-6, with D tentatively TRBD1 (5 bases). CDR1 and CDR2 from the germline V gene are SGDLS and YYNGEE. V lost 4 bases and J lost 4, with 12 bases in between. There are 15 residues in the CDR3.

In the case of this clone: Likely a read error: the CDR3 ends without its conserved phenylalanine or tryptophan. The limits of the CDR3 on the DNA are not certain, so only TCRdb's listed CDR3 is given. The chain combines TRBV4-3 with TRBJ1-5; no DNA check was done on the table's D call, TRBD1. Per germline, CDR1 LGHNA and CDR2 YSLEER. The CDR3 region is 12 residues in length, termini included. This CDR3 is CASRRTGTGGEI.

This clone came up once. The chain has TRBV27 and TRBJ2-7; maybe TRBD2 (7 bases). CDR3 length: 14 residues. V lost 7 bases to trimming and J lost 7 bases, with 20 bases between them. CDR1 is MNHEY, CDR2 SMNVEV, per germline (reference sequence). The CDR3 is CASTSLRRGGEQYF. CDR3 in DNA: TGTGCCAGCACTTCCCTTCGAAGGGGGGGAGAGCAGTACTTC.

This sequence joins TRBV7-3 and TRBJ2-1; a weak D match, TRBD2 (5 bases). The CDR3 sequence is 15 residues long. V lost 3 bases, J lost 8 bases, and 17 bases lay in between. Per the germline V gene, CDR1 is SGHTA and CDR2 is FQGTGA. The CDR3 DNA is TGTGCCAGCAGCTTCGGACTGGGTGGTTGGGATGAGCAGTTCTTC. It encodes CASSFGLGGWDEQFF. The complete variable domain, with remaining parts taken from reference TRBV7-3 and TRBJ2-1, reads GAGVSQTPSNKVTEKGKYVELRCDPISGHTALYWYRQSLGQGPEFLIYFQGTGAADDSGLPNDRFFAVRPEGSVSTLKIQRTERGDSAVYLCASSFGLGGWDEQFFGPGTRLTVL.

V usage is TRBV2 and J usage is TRBJ1-5; D remains ambiguous. V shed 10 bases and J shed 0 bases, with 10 bases lying between them. The V gene's germline CDR1 is SNHLY and CDR2 FYNNEI. The CDR3 loop spans 13 amino acids. CDR3 sequence (DNA): TGTGCCATCAGAGAGTATAGCAATCAGCCCCAGCATTTT. Its protein product is CAIREYSNQPQHF.

This sequence joins TRBV7-2 and TRBJ2-7; 9 nucleotides agree with TRBD2. Unmatched junction bases numbered 5, after V lost 2 bases and J lost 3 bases. The CDR3 totals 15 residues. Germline-derived CDR1 and CDR2 are SGHTA and FQGNSA. The CDR3 nucleotides are TGTGCCAGCAGCTTAACTAGCGGGCAAAGCTACGAGCAGTACTTC. It yields the protein CASSLTSGQSYEQYF.

The count of this clone is one. The V and J genes are TRBV29-1 and TRBJ1-1; 11 nucleotides align to TRBD1. This CDR3 comprises 14 residues. J was trimmed by 3 bases and V by 5 bases; bases with no gene match: 5. Germline loops: CDR1 SQVTM, CDR2 ANQGSEA. CDR3 in amino acids: CSVSGQGAHTEAFF. CDR3 nucleotides: TGCAGCGTTTCCGGACAGGGGGCGCACACTGAAGCTTTCTTT.

DNA of the CDR3: TGTGCCAGCAGTCCGCCACAACTAGCCCATGAGCAGTTCTTC. Its translation is CASSPPQLAHEQFF. The genes are TRBV27 and TRBJ2-1; weak D call: TRBD2 (6 bases). Trimming removed 5 bases at V and 8 bases at J, with 16 bases between. The CDR3 runs to 14 residues. The germline V gene has CDR1 MNHEY and CDR2 SMNVEV (reference sequence).

This clone was recorded once. J is TRBJ2-2 and V is TRBV10-1, with D perhaps TRBD1 (5 bases). V lost 10 bases and J 1 base, leaving 19 bases between the germline ends. CDR3 length equals 16 residues. CDR1 WNHNN and CDR2 SYGVQD come from the germline V gene (reference sequence). The CDR3 loop is CATSFKGPLNTGELFF. Written as DNA, the CDR3 is TGCGCCACCTCGTTTAAGGGGCCGTTGAACACCGGGGAGCTGTTTTTT.

The rearrangement joins TRBV27 to TRBJ2-5; D is possibly TRBD2 (6 bases). This CDR3 contains 12 residues. The ends were cut back, 8 bases at V and 5 bases at J, with 12 bases in the middle. Germline V lookup: CDR1 MNHEY, CDR2 SMNVEV (reference sequence). CDR3 DNA: TGTGCCAGCGGGAGGTGGTTTGAGACCCAGTACTTC. Translating it yields CASGRWFETQYF.

The chain combines TRBV7-8 with TRBJ1-1, with a weak D call TRBD1 (5 bases). The CDR3 is 13 residues long. Germline V gene sequence: CDR1 SGHVS, CDR2 FQNEAQ. The germline V and J ends were trimmed by 2 bases and 5 bases, with 9 bases remaining between them. The DNA for the CDR3 is TGTGCCAGCAGCTTAATACAGGCAACTGAAGCTTTCTTT. It is translated as CASSLIQATEAFF.

The chain employs TRBV6-1 and TRBJ1-2; 10 bases line up with TRBD1. After removal of 1 base from V and 7 bases from J, the junction contained 3 bases not matched to a gene. Per the germline V gene, CDR1 is MNHNS and CDR2 is SASEGT. The CDR3 has 14 amino acids. CDR3 sequence: CASSEGDRGSGYTF. The CDR3 region has the DNA TGTGCCAGCAGTGAAGGGGACAGGGGATCTGGCTACACCTTC.

The CDR3 DNA follows: TGCGCCAGCAGGGGGACAGGGCTCAACGAGCAGTACTTC. Translating gives CASRGTGLNEQYF. V usage is TRBV5-1 and J usage is TRBJ2-7; 9 bases match TRBD1. After removal of 5 bases from V and 5 bases from J, the junction contained 5 bases not matched to a gene. From germline, CDR1 is SGHRS and CDR2 YFSETQ. The CDR3 is 13 residues long. The whole variable domain, filled in from reference TRBV5-1 and TRBJ2-7, reads KAGVTQTPRYLIKTRGQQVTLSCSPISGHRSVSWYQQTPGQGLQFLFEYFSETQRNKGNFPGRFSGRQFSNSRSEMNVSTLELGDSALYLCASRGTGLNEQYFGPGTRLTVT.

This chain joins TRBV10-3 and TRBJ1-5, with D tentatively TRBD1 (5 bases). V lost 11 bases to trimming and J lost 3 bases, with 17 bases between them. This CDR3 spans 14 amino acids. Germline values: CDR1 ENHRY, CDR2 SYGVKD. CDR3 nucleotide sequence: TGTGCCTCACGCGGGACCTTTGACAATCAGCCCCAGCATTTT. It encodes CASRGTFDNQPQHF.

The CDR3 protein is CAISESGGYGYTF. For the CDR3, the DNA is TGTGCCATCAGTGAGTCGGGAGGGTATGGCTACACCTTC. This chain joins TRBV10-3 and TRBJ1-2; D call uncertain. Germline V gives CDR1 ENHRY, CDR2 SYGVKD. The V gene lost 0 bases and the J gene lost 5 bases, with 7 bases spanning the gap. The CDR3 is 13 residues long.

The chain recombines TRBV19 with TRBJ2-5, with 9 positions matching TRBD1. Germline V CDR1 and CDR2: LNHDA, SQIVND (reference sequence). The J segment lost 2 bases and the V segment lost 4 bases, leaving 5 bases of the junction unmatched. The CDR3 is made up of 15 amino acids. The CDR3 is CASSTADRGQETQYF. CDR3 bases: TGTGCCAGTAGTACCGCCGACAGGGGGCAAGAGACCCAGTACTTC.

This clone was detected once. The rearrangement joins TRBV19 to TRBJ2-7, with 8 bases that match TRBD1. With V trimmed by 6 bases and J by 6 bases, 4 bases remained unmatched. The CDR3 contains 12 residues. The germline V gene encodes CDR1 LNHDA and CDR2 SQIVND (reference sequence). The CDR3 coding sequence is TGTGCCAGTAGCCTGACAGGGGCCGAGCAGTACTTC. Its translation is CASSLTGAEQYF. The full variable domain, its missing parts supplied by reference TRBV19 and TRBJ2-7, is DGGITQSPKYLFRKEGQNVTLSCEQNLNHDAMYWYRQDPGQGLRLIYYSQIVNDFQKGDIAEGYSVSREKKESFPLTVTSAQKNPTAFYLCASSLTGAEQYFGPGTRLTVT.

The gene calls are TRBV12-5 and TRBJ2-3; tentative D call: TRBD2 (7 bases). V lost 0 bases, J lost 3 bases, and 19 bases lay in between. Germline V gives CDR1 LGHNT, CDR2 FRNRAP. This CDR3 comprises 18 residues. The CDR3 loop is CASGLVRLGGGPTDTQYF. In DNA form, the CDR3 reads TGTGCTAGTGGTTTGGTCCGCTTAGGGGGGGGGCCGACAGATACGCAGTATTTT.